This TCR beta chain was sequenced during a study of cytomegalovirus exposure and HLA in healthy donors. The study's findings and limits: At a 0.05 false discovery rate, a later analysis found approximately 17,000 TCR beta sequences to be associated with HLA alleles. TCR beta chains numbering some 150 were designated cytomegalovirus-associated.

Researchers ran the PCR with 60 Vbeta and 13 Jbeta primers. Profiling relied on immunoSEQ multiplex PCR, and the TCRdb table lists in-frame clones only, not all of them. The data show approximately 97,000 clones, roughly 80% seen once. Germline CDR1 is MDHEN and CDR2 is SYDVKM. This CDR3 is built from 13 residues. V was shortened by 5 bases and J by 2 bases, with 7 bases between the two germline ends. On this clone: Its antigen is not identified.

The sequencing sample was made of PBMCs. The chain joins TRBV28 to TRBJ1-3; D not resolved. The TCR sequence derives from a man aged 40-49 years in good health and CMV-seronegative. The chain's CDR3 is CASSLPAGNTIYF. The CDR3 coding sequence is TGTGCCAGCAGTCTCCCCGCTGGAAACACCATATATTTT.